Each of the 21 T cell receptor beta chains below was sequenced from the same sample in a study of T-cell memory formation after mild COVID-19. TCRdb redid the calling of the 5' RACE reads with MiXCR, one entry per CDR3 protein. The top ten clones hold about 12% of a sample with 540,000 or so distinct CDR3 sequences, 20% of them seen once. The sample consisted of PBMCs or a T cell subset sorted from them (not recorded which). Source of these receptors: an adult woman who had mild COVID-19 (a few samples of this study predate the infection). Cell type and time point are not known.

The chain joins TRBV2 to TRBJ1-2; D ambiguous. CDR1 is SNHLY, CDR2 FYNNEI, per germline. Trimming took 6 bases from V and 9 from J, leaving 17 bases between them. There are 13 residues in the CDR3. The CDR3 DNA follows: TGTGCCAGCAGAAAGACGGTGGAAGGGAGCTACACCTTC. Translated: CASRKTVEGSYTF.

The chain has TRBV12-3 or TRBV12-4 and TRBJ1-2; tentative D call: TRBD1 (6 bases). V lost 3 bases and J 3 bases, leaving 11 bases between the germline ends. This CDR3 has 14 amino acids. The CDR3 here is CASSFGGADYGYTF. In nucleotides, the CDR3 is TGTGCCAGCAGTTTCGGGGGCGCGGACTATGGCTACACCTTC.

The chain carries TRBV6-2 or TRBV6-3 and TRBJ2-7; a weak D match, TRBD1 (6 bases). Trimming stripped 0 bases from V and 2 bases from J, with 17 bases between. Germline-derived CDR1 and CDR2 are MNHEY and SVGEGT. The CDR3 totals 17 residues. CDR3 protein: CASSYSSTGQGAYEQYF. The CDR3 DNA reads TGTGCCAGCAGTTACTCTTCCACGGGACAAGGAGCCTACGAGCAGTACTTC.

The CDR3 DNA is TGTGCCAGCAGGCAAACCTCACCGGGGGAAGCTTTCTTT. It yields the protein CASRQTSPGEAFF. V is TRBV7-9 and J is TRBJ1-1; unclear D gene. V was trimmed by 6 bases and J by 8 bases, leaving 16 bases between them. CDR1 and CDR2 (germline): SEHNR, FQNEAQ (reference sequence). The CDR3 contains 13 residues.

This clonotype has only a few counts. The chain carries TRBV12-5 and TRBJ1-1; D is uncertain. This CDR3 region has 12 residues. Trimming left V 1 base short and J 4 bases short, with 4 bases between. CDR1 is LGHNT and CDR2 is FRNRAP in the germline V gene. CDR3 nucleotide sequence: TGTGCTAGTGGTTTGGGGAGCACTGAAGCTTTCTTT. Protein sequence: CASGLGSTEAFF. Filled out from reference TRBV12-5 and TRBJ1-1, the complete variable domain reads DARVTQTPRHKVTEMGQEVTMRCQPILGHNTVFWYRQTMMQGLELLAYFRNRAPLDDSGMPKDRFSAEMPDATLATLKIQPSEPRDSAVYFCASGLGSTEAFFGQGTRLTVV.

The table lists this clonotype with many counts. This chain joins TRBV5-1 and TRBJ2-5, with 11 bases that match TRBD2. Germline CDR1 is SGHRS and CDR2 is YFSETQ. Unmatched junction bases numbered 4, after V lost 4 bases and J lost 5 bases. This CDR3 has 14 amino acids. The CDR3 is CASSVAGGPETQYF. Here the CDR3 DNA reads TGCGCCAGCAGCGTAGCGGGAGGGCCGGAGACCCAGTACTTC.

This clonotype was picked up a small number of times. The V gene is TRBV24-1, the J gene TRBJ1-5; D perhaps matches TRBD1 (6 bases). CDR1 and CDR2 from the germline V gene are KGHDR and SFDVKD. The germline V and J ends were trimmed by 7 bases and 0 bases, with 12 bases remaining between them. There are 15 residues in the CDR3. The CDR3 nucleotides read TGTGCCACCAGCTCCCGGGACACTAGCAATCAGCCCCAGCATTTT. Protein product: CATSSRDTSNQPQHF.

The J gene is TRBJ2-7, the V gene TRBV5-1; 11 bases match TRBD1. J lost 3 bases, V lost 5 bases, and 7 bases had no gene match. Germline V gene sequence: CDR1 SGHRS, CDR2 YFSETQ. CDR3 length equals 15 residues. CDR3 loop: CASRVGQGALYEQYF. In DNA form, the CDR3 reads TGCGCCAGCAGGGTCGGACAGGGGGCTCTCTACGAGCAGTACTTC.

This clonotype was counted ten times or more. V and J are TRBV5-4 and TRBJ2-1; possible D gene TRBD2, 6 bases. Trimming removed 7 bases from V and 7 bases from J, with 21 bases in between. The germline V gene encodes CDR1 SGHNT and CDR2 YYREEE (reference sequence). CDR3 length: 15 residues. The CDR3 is CASSMGTPGKNEQFF. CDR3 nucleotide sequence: TGTGCCAGCTCAATGGGGACTCCGGGGAAGAATGAGCAGTTCTTC.

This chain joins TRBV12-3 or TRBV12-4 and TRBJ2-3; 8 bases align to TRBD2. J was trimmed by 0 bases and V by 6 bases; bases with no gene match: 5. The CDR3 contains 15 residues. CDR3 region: CASSLSGISTDTQYF. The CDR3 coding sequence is TGTGCCAGCAGCCTTAGCGGGATTAGCACAGATACGCAGTATTTT.

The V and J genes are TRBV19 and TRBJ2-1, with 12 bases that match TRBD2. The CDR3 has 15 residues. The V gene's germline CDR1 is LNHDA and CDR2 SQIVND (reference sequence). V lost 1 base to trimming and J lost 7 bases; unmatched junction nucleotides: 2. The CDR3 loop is CASSIGTSGINEQFF. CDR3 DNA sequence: TGTGCCAGTAGTATAGGGACTAGCGGGATAAATGAGCAGTTCTTC.

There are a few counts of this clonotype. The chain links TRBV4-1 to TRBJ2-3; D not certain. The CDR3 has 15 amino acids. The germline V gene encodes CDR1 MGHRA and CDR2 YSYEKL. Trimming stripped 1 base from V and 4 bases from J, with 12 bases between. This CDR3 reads CASSQGPASADTQYF. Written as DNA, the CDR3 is TGCGCCAGCAGCCAAGGGCCTGCGAGCGCAGATACGCAGTATTTT.

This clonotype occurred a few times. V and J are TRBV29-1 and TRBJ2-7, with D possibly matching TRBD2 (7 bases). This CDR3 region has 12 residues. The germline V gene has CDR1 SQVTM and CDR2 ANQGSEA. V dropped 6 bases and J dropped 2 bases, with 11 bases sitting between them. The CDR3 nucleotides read TGCAGCGTCGGGGGGACACCCTACGAGCAGTACTTC. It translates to CSVGGTPYEQYF.

As DNA, the CDR3 is TGTGCCTGGAGTGTGGGTCAGATCAACCTTGACGAGCAGTACTTC. Its protein product is CAWSVGQINLDEQYF. The chain recombines TRBV30 with TRBJ2-7; no definite D call. V gave up 0 bases and J gave up 5 bases, with 17 bases separating them. The germline gives CDR1 GTSNPN, CDR2 SVGIG (reference sequence). This CDR3 is built from 15 residues. The full variable domain, with the rest looked up from reference TRBV30 and TRBJ2-7, is SQTIHQWPATLVQPVGSPLSLECTVEGTSNPNLYWYRQAAGRGLQLLFYSVGIGQISSEVPQNLSASRPQDRQFILSSKKLLLSDSGFYLCAWSVGQINLDEQYFGPGTRLTVT.

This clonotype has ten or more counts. Here the CDR3 reads CASSLVLTGELFF. The CDR3 DNA reads as TGTGCCAGCAGTTTAGTGCTAACCGGGGAGCTGTTTTTT. The gene calls are TRBV12-3 or TRBV12-4 and TRBJ2-2; no firm D call. The V gene lost 1 base and the J gene lost 5 bases, with 5 bases spanning the gap. The CDR3 has 13 residues.

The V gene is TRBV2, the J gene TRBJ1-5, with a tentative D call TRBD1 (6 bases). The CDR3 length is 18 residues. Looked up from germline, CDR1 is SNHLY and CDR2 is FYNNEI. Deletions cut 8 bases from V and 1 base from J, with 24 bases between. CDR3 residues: CASQRSPGTRLSNQPQHF. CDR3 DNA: TGTGCCAGCCAGAGGAGTCCCGGGACAAGGCTCAGCAATCAGCCCCAGCATTTT.

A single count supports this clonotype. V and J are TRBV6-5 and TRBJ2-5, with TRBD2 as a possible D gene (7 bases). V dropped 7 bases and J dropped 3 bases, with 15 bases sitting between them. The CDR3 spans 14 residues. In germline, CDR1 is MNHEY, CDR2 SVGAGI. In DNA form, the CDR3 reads TGTGCCAGCATGAGGGGGGGGAATAAAGAGACCCAGTACTTC. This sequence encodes CASMRGGNKETQYF.

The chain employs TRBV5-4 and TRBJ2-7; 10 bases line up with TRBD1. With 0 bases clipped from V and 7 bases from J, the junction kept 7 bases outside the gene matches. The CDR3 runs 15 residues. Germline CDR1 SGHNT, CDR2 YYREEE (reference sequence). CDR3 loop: CASSLVGQGSREQYF. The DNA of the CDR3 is TGTGCCAGCAGCTTGGTGGGACAGGGGTCGAGGGAGCAGTACTTC.

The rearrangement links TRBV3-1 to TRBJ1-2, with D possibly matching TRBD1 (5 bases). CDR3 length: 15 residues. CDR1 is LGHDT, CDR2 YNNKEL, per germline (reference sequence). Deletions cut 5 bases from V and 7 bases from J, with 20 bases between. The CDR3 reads CASSYRDFKTGGYTF. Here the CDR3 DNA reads TGTGCCAGCAGCTACCGGGACTTCAAAACGGGTGGCTACACCTTC.

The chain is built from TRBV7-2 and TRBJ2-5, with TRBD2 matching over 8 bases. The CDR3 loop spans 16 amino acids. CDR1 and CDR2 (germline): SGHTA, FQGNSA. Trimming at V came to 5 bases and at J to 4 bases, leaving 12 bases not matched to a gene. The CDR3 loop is CASSRGGYRLGETQYF. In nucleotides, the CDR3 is TGTGCCAGCAGCCGGGGGGGGTATCGGCTTGGAGAGACCCAGTACTTC.

In DNA, the CDR3 is TGTGCCAGCAGCAAGACTAGCGGGGGGGCGGGATACAATGAGCAGTTCTTC. Encoded protein: CASSKTSGGAGYNEQFF. The rearrangement links TRBV7-6 to TRBJ2-1; 14 bases fit TRBD2. Germline trimming cut 5 bases from V and 4 bases from J; bases unmatched to any gene: 7. The CDR3 is 17 amino acids. The germline V gene has CDR1 SGHVS and CDR2 FNYEAQ.